These 7 T cell receptor beta chains share one sample of origin, sequenced in a study of Ad26.COV2.S vaccination and SARS-CoV-2 variants. The table came from immunoSEQ multiplex PCR; TCRdb's copy has only in-frame clones and leaves some out. Of 350,000 to 500,000 clones listed, roughly 90% were seen once; the top ten hold about 4%. The treatment was: some 20 received Ad26.COV2.S at low or high dose, single or two shots; several received placebo; per-sample allocation not given. Following the first vaccine or placebo injection, samples were taken on day 63. Here the sequenced sample was peripheral blood, taken in a trial of Ad26.COV2.S vaccine versus placebo. These receptor sequences come from a person between 18 and 60 years old who received the Ad26.COV2.S COVID-19 vaccine or a placebo.

This chain joins TRBV6-6 and TRBJ2-7; 7 positions match TRBD2. Germline V lookup: CDR1 MNHNY, CDR2 SVGAGI (reference sequence). Trimming cost V 5 bases and J 2 bases; bases outside gene matches: 9. The CDR3 length is 15 residues. The CDR3 sequence is CASSDGGRVTYEQYF. DNA of the CDR3: TGTGCCAGCAGTGACGGGGGGAGGGTAACCTACGAGCAGTACTTC.

This chain connects TRBV24-1 to TRBJ2-2; D is tentatively TRBD1 or TRBD2 (5 bases each). The V end was cut by 3 bases, the J end by 2 bases, with 15 bases between. Germline loops: CDR1 KGHDR, CDR2 SFDVKD. CDR3 length: 17 amino acids. This chain's CDR3 is CATSDLGDGGNTGELFF. CDR3 bases: TGTGCCACCAGTGATCTAGGGGACGGAGGAAACACCGGGGAGCTGTTTTTT.

This clone was seen once. The chain is built from TRBV5-8 and TRBJ1-2; D gene ambiguous. V lost 0 bases, J lost 1 base, and 7 bases lay in between. There are 14 residues in the CDR3. The germline V gene has CDR1 SGHTS and CDR2 YDEGEE. CDR3 coding DNA: TGTGCCAGCAGCTTGGGCCCGGATAACTATGGCTACACCTTC. Its translation is CASSLGPDNYGYTF.

The gene calls are TRBV20-1 and TRBJ2-3; 8 bases agree with TRBD2. CDR3 length: 14 amino acids. Losses at the gene ends were 3 bases for V and 6 bases for J; bases not matched to a gene: 8. CDR1 and CDR2 from the germline V gene are DFQATT and SNEGSKA (reference sequence). CDR3 DNA: TGCAGTGCTAGTGTCGGGGTAGCGGGGGATACGCAGTATTTT. The encoded protein is CSASVGVAGDTQYF.

The chain links TRBV5-1 to TRBJ2-7; D uncertain. Germline CDR1 and CDR2: SGHRS and YFSETQ. This CDR3 region has 12 residues. The V end lost 0 bases, the J end lost 6 bases, and 7 bases lay between the germline ends. DNA for the CDR3: TGCGCCAGCAGCTTGGAAGGCGGCGAGCAGTACTTC. Amino acids: CASSLEGGEQYF.

The count of this clone is one. The genes are TRBV7-9 and TRBJ1-5; 11 bases are a match to TRBD1. The V segment lost 1 base and the J segment 0 bases; nucleotides outside the gene matches: 5. The CDR3 runs 18 residues. The V gene's germline CDR1 is SEHNR and CDR2 FQNEAQ (reference sequence). The CDR3 DNA sequence: TGTGCCAGCAGCTTAGGGGACAGGGGGACGTATAGCAATCAGCCCCAGCATTTT. Its translation: CASSLGDRGTYSNQPQHF.

Only a few counts were recorded for this clone. The gene calls are TRBV11-2 and TRBJ1-1; no definite D call. Trimming stripped 4 bases from V and 11 bases from J, with 11 bases between. This CDR3 has 11 amino acids. Germline CDR1 SGHAT, CDR2 FQNNGV. The CDR3 DNA follows: TGTGCCAGCAGCTCAATCAGCACGGCTTTCTTT. As protein: CASSSISTAFF.